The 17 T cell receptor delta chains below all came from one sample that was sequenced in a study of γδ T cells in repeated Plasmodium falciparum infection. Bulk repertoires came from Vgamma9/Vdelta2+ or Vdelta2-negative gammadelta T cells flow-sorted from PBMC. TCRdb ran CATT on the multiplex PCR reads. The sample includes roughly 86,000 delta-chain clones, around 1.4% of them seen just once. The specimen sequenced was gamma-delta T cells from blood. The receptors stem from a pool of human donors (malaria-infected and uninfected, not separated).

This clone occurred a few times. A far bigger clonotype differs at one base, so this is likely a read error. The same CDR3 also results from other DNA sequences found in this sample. The CDR3 region is CALGDEVTSYHTGGSHTDKLIF. CDR3 coding DNA: TGTGCTCTTGGGGATGAGGTTACTTCCTACCATACTGGGGGGTCCCACACCGATAAACTCATCTTT. This chain joins TRDV1 and TRDJ1, with D perhaps TRDD2 or TRDD3 (8 bases each). Because TCRdb records no J gene, it was assigned here through a match of the DNA to germline. Trimming removed 3 bases at V and 0 bases at J, with 32 bases between. CDR3 size: 22 residues. The germline gives CDR1 TSWWSYY, CDR2 QGS.

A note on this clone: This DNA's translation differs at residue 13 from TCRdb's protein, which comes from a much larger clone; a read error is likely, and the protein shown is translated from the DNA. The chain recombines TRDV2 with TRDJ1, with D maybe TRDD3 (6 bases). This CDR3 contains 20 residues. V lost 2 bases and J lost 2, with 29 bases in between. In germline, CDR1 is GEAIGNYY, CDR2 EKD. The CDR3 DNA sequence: TGTGCCTGTGACAGACGGTACTGGGTCACCAAGGGGATGACGACCGATAAACTCATCTTT. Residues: CACDRRYWVTKGMTTDKLIF.

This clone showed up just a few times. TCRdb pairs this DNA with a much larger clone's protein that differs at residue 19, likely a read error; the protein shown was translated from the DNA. For the CDR3, the DNA is TGTGCTCTTGGGGAAGGGGCCTTCCTAGGGATGGCTGGGTACACCGATAAACTCACCTTT. Residues: CALGEGAFLGMAGYTDKLTF. The V gene is TRDV1, but the J gene lacks a call; the table names TRDD3, a call not compared with the DNA. CDR3 size: 20 residues. Germline loops: CDR1 TSWWSYY, CDR2 QGS.

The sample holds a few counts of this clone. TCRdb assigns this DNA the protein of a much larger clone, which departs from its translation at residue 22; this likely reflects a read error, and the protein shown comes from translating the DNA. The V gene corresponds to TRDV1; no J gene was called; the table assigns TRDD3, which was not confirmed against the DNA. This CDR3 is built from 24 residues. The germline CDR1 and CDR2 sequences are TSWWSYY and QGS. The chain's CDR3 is CALGPTARRLSRLGSLSYTDKPIF. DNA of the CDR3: TGTGCTCTTGGGCCTACGGCCCGGCGCCTATCGCGACTGGGGTCCTTAAGCTACACCGATAAACCCATCTTT.

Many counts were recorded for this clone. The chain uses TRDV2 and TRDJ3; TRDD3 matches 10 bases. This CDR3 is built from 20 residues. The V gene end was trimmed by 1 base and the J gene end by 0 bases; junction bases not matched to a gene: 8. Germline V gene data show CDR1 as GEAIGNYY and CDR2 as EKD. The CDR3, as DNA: TGTGCCTGTGACACGGCTGGGGGATATTCCCGCTCCTGGGACACCCGACAGATGTTTTTC. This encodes CACDTAGGYSRSWDTRQMFF.

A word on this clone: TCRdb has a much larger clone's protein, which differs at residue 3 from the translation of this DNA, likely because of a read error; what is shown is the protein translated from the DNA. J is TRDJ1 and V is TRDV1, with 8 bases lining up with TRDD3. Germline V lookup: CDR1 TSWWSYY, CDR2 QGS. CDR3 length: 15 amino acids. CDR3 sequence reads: CAFGFYWGYSDKLIF. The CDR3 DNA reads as TGTGCTTTTGGGTTTTACTGGGGATACAGCGATAAACTCATCTTT.

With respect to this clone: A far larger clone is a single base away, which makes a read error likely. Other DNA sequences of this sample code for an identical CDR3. The CDR3 bases are TGTGCCTGTGATCCTCTACTCCTAAGGGCCGATAAACTCATCTTT. It is translated as CACDPLLLRADKLIF. This chain joins TRDV2 and TRDJ1; TRDD2 is a possible D gene (5 bases). Since TCRdb gives no J gene, matching the DNA to germline was used here to assign it. The CDR3 runs to 15 residues. Germline CDR1 is GEAIGNYY and CDR2 is EKD. V lost 4 bases and J 3 bases, leaving 17 bases between the germline ends.

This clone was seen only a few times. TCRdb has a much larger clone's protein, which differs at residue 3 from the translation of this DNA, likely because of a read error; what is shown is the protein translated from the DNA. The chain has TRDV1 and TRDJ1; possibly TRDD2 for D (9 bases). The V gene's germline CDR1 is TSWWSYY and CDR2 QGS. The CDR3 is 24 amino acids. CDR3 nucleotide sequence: TGTGCTCCTGGGGAACTGTGGACACACCCTTCCTACGGACAGTTACTGGGGGACACCGATAAACTCATCTTT. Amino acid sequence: CAPGELWTHPSYGQLLGDTDKLIF.

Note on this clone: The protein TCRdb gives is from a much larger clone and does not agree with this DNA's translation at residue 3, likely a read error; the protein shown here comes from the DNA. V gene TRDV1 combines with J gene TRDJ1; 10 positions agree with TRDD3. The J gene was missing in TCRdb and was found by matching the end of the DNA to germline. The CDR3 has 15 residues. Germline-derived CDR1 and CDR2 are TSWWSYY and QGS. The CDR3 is CAPGETGGYDDKLIF. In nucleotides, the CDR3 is TGTGCTCCTGGGGAAACGGGGGGATACGACGATAAACTCATCTTT.

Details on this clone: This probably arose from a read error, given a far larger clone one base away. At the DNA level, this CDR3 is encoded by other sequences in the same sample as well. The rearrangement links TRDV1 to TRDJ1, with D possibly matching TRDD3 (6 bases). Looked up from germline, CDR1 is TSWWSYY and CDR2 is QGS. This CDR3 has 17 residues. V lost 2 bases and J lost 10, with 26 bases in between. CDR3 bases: TGTGCTCTTGGGGAAGAGGGTCTACTGGGAGATACCATAAGACTCATCTTT. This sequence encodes CALGEEGLLGDTIRLIF.

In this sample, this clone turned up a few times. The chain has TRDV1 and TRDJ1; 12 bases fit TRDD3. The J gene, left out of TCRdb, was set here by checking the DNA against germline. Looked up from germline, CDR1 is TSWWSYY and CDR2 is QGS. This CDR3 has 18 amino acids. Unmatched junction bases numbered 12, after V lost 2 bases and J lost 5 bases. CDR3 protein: CALGERASYWGIQDKLIF. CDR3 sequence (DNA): TGTGCTCTTGGGGAAAGGGCCTCGTACTGGGGGATACAGGATAAACTCATCTTT.

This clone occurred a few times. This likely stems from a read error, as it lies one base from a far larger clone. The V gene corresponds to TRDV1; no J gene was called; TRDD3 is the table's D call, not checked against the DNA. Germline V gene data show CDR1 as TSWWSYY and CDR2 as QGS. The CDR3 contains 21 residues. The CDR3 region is CALGERSYFGGLGDGPDKLIF. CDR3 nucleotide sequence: TGCGCTCTTGGGGAACGCTCCTACTTTGGGGGACTGGGGGATGGCCCCGATAAACTAATCTTT.

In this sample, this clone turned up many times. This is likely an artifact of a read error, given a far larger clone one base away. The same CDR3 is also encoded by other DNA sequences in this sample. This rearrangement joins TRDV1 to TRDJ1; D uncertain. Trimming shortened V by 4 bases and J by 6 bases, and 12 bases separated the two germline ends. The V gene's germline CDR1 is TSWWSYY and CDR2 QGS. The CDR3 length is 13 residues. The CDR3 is CALGGFWCNKLIF. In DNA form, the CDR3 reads TGTGCTCTTGGGGGATTTTGGTGCAATAAACTCATCTTT.

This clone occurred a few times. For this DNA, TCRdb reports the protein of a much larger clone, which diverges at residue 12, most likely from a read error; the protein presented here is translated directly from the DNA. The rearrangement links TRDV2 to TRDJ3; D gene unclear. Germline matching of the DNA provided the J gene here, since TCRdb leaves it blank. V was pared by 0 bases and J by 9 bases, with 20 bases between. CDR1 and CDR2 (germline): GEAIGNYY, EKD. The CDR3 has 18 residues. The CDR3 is CACDTVTPGARGTRQMFF. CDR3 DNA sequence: TGTGCCTGTGACACCGTCACGCCAGGGGCCAGGGGCACCCGACAGATGTTTTTC.

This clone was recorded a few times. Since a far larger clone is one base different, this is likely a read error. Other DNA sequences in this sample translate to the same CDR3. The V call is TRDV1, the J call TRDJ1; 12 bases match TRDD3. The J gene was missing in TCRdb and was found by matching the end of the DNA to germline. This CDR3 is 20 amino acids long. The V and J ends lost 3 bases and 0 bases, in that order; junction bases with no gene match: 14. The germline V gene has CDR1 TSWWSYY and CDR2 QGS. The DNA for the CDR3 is TGTGCTCTTGGGGACCGAAGAGCTGGGGGATACGAGTTGTACACCGATAAACTCATCTTT. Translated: CALGDRRAGGYELYTDKLIF.

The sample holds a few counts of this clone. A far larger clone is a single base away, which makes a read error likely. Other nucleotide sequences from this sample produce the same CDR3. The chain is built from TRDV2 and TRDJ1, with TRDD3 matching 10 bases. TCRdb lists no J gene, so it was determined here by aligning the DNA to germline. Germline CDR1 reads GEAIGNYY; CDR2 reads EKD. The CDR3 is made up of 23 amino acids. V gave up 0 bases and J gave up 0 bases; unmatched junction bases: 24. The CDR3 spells CACDTGGARYFDRGIRYTDKLIF. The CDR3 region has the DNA TGTGCCTGTGACACCGGGGGGGCCCGGTACTTCGACCGGGGGATACGGTACACCGATAAACTCATCTTT.

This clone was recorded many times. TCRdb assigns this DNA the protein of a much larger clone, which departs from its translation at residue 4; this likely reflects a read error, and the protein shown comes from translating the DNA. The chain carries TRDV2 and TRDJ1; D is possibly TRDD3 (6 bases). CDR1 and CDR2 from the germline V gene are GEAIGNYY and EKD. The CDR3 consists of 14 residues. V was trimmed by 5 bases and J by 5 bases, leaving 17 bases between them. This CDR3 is CACGAIGGKDKLIF. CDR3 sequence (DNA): TGTGCCTGTGGCGCCATAGGGGGAAAGGATAAACTCATCTTT.